This TCR beta chain was recorded in a study of OX40 agonist ivuxolimab in advanced cancers. With respect to this clone: Its antigen remains unknown.

The V gene end was trimmed by 2 bases and the J gene end by 0 bases; junction bases not matched to a gene: 9. In germline, CDR1 is MDHEN, CDR2 SYDVKM. The CDR3 spans 18 residues. Findings and caveats of the study: In CD8+ T cells, expanded clones were on average more numerous than in CD4+.

This table comes from immunoSEQ multiplex PCR, and its TCRdb copy is limited to in-frame clones, with some not included. The table lists over 60,000 clones, 80% to 90% of them singletons. The material was CD4+ or CD8+ T cells sorted from blood, obtained in a trial of the OX40 agonist ivuxolimab. The receptor's source is an adult with an advanced solid tumor such as melanoma, head and neck, liver or kidney cancer. The rearrangement uses TRBV28 and TRBJ1-5, with 8 bases fitting TRBD1. The CDR3 DNA reads as TGTGCCAGCAGTTTACCCCGCGGGACAGGCCTTAGCAATCAGCCCCAGCATTTT. Protein: CASSLPRGTGLSNQPQHF.